Listed below are T cell receptor beta chains from one sample, sequenced in a study of cytotoxic CD8 clonotypes in ibrutinib-treated CLL. Sequencing used immunoSEQ multiplex PCR; TCRdb keeps in-frame clones, though not all of them. The repertoire includes approximately 140,000 clones, 77% of them detected once, and less than 30% sits in the top ten. The source was PBMCs, collected after 12 months of ibrutinib treatment. These TCRs come from a human donor with chronic lymphocytic leukemia. CDR3s include the opening cysteine and the closing phenylalanine or tryptophan. The D gene is left open where the match is weak. Only part of the rows carry a size: once, few, many, or a class if the clone is expanded.

TRBJ1-1	NA	few	TRBV28	TGTGCCAGCAGTTCGGGGAACACTGAAGCTTTCTTT	CASSSGNTEAFF
TRBJ1-2	TRBD1	few	TRBV5-1	TGCGCCAGCAGCTCACAGGGGGGGACTGGCTACACCTTC	CASSSQGGTGYTF
TRBJ2-7	NA	NA	TRBV6-6	TGTGCCAGCAGCCGGGTGATAGAGGAGCAGTACTTC	CASSRVIEEQYF
TRBJ1-2	NA	NA	TRBV28	TGTGCCAGCAGTCCGATTCGACATGGCTACACCTTC	CASSPIRHGYTF
TRBJ2-2	NA	NA	TRBV19	TGTGCCTGCCAACCCACTAGCTCCGCCTGGGAGCTGTTTTTT	CACQPTSSAWELFF
TRBJ2-7	NA	NA	TRBV11-2	TGTGCCAGCAGCCCCTCCCTCGTGTCCGCGGGAAGGTACTTC	CASSPSLVSAGRYF
TRBJ1-1	NA	NA	TRBV18	TGTGCCAGCTCACCACCGATGAAGGGTTCGGGAACTGAAGCTTTCTTT	CASSPPMKGSGTEAFF
TRBJ2-3	NA	NA	TRBV2	TGTGCCAGCAGATGGACTACAGATACGCAGTATTTT	CASRWTTDTQYF
TRBJ2-7	NA	NA	TRBV7-2	TGTGCCAGCAGCTTCGGACGGGGAGCTTTGGGACGTGAGGAGCAGTACTTC	CASSFGRGALGREEQYF
TRBJ2-5	NA	few	TRBV19	TGTGCCAGTAGTATCAGGACACCATACCAAGAGACCCAGTACTTC	CASSIRTPYQETQYF
TRBJ2-1	TRBD2	NA	TRBV13	TGTGCCAGCAGCTTCGCGGGAGGGAACAATGAGCAGTTCTTC	CASSFAGGNNEQFF
TRBJ2-5	TRBD1	NA	TRBV4-3	TGCGCCAGCAGCCAGGGATGGACAGGGAACGAAGAGACCCAGTACTTC	CASSQGWTGNEETQYF
TRBJ2-1	TRBD2	NA	TRBV10-2	TGCGCCAGCAGTGAGCGGACTAGCGGGAGATATTTAAATGAGCAGTTCTTC	CASSERTSGRYLNEQFF
TRBJ1-4	TRBD1	few	TRBV2	TGTGCCAGCAGCGGGGACAGCGTTGCGGAACTGTTTTTT	CASSGDSVAELFF
TRBJ1-3	TRBD1	NA	TRBV7-9	TGTGCCAGCGCAAGGACAGGGGGCTCTGGAAACACCATATATTTT	CASARTGGSGNTIYF
TRBJ1-6	NA	few	TRBV30	TGTGCCTGGACTCCGGGGTTCGGTTCACCCCTCCACTTT	CAWTPGFGSPLHF
TRBJ2-3	NA	NA	TRBV9	TGTGCCAGCAGCGCCACCTCGGGGTACTCAGATACGCAGTATTTT	CASSATSGYSDTQYF
TRBJ2-3	NA	NA	TRBV14	TGTGCCAGCAGCCAAGGGGTCACAGATACGCAGTATTTT	CASSQGVTDTQYF
TRBJ2-2	NA	few	TRBV6-5	TGTGCCAGACCTCTCCCGGGTAACACCGGGGAGCTGTTTTTT	CARPLPGNTGELFF
TRBJ1-6	NA	NA	TRBV28	TGTGCCAGCGGCCTCATGAATTCACCCCTCCACTTT	CASGLMNSPLHF
TRBJ2-7	NA	NA	TRBV13	TGTGCCAGCAGCTTGGCCGGTCAGGGGCTTGCGTCCTACGAGCAGTACTTC	CASSLAGQGLASYEQYF
TRBJ2-5	NA	NA	TRBV30	TGTGCCTTCCAGGGGATCCAAGAGACCCAGTACTTC	CAFQGIQETQYF
TRBJ2-2	TRBD2	NA	TRBV7-3	TGTGCCAGCAGCTCGATTAGCGGGAGGGGCACCGGGGAGCTGTTTTTT	CASSSISGRGTGELFF
TRBJ2-3	TRBD1	NA	TRBV19	TGTGCCAGTAGTAACACAGGGGCCTCCCGGACGCAGTATTTT	CASSNTGASRTQYF
TRBJ2-1	TRBD1	NA	TRBV9	TGTGCCAGCAGCGTTAACCGGGACAGGGCCTACAATGAGCAGTTCTTC	CASSVNRDRAYNEQFF
TRBJ1-4	NA	once	TRBV30	TGTGCCTGGCGTAATGAAAAACTGTTTTTT	CAWRNEKLFF
TRBJ2-5	NA	NA	TRBV11-3	TGTGCCAGCGGGACTCCCCAAGAGACCCAGTACTTC	CASGTPQETQYF
TRBJ2-2	TRBD1	once	TRBV7-3	TGTGCCAGCAGCTTACGCAGGGGGCCGACCGGGGAGCTGTTTTTT	CASSLRRGPTGELFF
TRBJ2-1	NA	NA	TRBV7-2	TGTGCCAGCACCCCGCTGACTGCCACCGAGCAGTTCTTC	CASTPLTATEQFF
TRBJ1-1	NA	NA	TRBV5-1	TGCGCCAGCAAGTCGGGATATGAAGCTTTCTTT	CASKSGYEAFF
TRBJ2-1	NA	NA	TRBV11-2	TGTGCCAGCAGCTCGAGGGGCGGTGAGCAGTTCTTC	CASSSRGGEQFF
TRBJ2-7	NA	few	TRBV6-5	TGTGCCAGCAGGAGGTCCGTAGCCTACGAGCAGTACTTC	CASRRSVAYEQYF
TRBJ2-7	NA	NA	TRBV14	TGTGCCAGCAGCCAAGTTACCGGCGGGGTGTACGAGCAGTACTTC	CASSQVTGGVYEQYF
TRBJ1-5	NA	NA	TRBV19	TGTGCCAGTAGTTGGGCAGGGGAGCAGCCCCAGCATTTT	CASSWAGEQPQHF
TRBJ2-5	NA	NA	TRBV7-2	TGTGCCAGCAGCGAGACCCAGTACTTC	CASSETQYF
TRBJ1-5	NA	few	TRBV6-5	TGTGCCAGCAGTACCTCAGGGGATCAGCCCCAGCATTTT	CASSTSGDQPQHF
TRBJ1-5	NA	NA	TRBV6-6	TGTGCCAGCAGTAGGGACGGTAGCAATCAGCCCCAGCATTTT	CASSRDGSNQPQHF
TRBJ1-1	NA	NA	TRBV7-8	TGTGCCAGCAGCTTAGATCTGAACACTGAAGCTTTCTTT	CASSLDLNTEAFF